This T cell receptor (beta chain) was retrieved from a study of T cell changes during pregnancy in multiple sclerosis. This CDR3 is 16 amino acids long. J lost 7 bases, V lost 5 bases, and 9 bases had no gene match. Germline V CDR1 and CDR2: LGHNA, YNFKEQ. The assay was immunoSEQ multiplex PCR, and TCRdb's table has in-frame clones only and misses some. The table includes 45,000 to 55,000 clones, about 91% detected once. This clone was detected once. The sequence was obtained from a female donor with multiple sclerosis, enrolled in a pregnancy study. The gene calls are TRBV4-2 and TRBJ1-6; 9 bases fit TRBD1. This sample comprised peripheral blood, obtained after pregnancy. This CDR3 is CASSSRVGQGNSPLHF. The CDR3 DNA is TGTGCCAGCAGCTCAAGAGTCGGACAGGGGAATTCACCCCTCCACTTT.